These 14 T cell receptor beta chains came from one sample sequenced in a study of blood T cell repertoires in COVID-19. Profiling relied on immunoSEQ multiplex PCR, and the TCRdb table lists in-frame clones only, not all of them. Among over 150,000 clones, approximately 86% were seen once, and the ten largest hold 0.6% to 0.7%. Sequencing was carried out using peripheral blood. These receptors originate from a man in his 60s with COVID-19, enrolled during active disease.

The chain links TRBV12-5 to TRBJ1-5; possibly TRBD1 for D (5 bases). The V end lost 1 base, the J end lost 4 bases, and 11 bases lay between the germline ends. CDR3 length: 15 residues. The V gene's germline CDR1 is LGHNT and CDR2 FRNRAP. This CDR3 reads CASGLEGWGNQPQHF. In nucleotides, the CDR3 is TGTGCTAGTGGTTTGGAGGGGTGGGGTAATCAGCCCCAGCATTTT. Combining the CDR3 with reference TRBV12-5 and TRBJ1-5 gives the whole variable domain DARVTQTPRHKVTEMGQEVTMRCQPILGHNTVFWYRQTMMQGLELLAYFRNRAPLDDSGMPKDRFSAEMPDATLATLKIQPSEPRDSAVYFCASGLEGWGNQPQHFGDGTRLSIL.

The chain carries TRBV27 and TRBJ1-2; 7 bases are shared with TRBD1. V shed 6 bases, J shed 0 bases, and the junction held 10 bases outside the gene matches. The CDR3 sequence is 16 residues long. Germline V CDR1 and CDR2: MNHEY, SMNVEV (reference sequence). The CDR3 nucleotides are TGTGCCAGCAGCCAAGGACAGGCTCGGTCTAACTATGGCTACACCTTC. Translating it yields CASSQGQARSNYGYTF.

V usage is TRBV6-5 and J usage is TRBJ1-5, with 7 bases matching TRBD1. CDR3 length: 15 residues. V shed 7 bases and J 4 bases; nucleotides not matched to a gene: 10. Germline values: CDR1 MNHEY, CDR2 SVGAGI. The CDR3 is CASIKQGIPNQPQHF. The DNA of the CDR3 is TGTGCCAGCATTAAACAGGGGATTCCTAATCAGCCCCAGCATTTT.

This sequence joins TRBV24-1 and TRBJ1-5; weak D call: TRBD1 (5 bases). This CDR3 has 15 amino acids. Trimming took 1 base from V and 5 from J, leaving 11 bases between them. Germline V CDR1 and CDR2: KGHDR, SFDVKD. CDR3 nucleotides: TGTGCCACCAGTGATTTTAAGGCGGGGGATCAGCCCCAGCATTTT. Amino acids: CATSDFKAGDQPQHF.

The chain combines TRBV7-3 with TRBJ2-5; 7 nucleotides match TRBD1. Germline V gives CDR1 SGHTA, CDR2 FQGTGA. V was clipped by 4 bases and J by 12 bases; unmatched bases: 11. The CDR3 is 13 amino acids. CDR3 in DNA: TGTGCCAGCAGCTCCGGGACAGAGGGGAAAAAGTACTTC. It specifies CASSSGTEGKKYF.

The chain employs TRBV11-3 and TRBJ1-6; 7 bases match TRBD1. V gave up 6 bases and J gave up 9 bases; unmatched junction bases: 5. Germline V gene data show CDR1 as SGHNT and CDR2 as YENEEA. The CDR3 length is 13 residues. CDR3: CASRTAGGSPLHF. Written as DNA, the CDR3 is TGTGCCAGCAGAACAGCAGGGGGTTCACCCCTCCACTTT.

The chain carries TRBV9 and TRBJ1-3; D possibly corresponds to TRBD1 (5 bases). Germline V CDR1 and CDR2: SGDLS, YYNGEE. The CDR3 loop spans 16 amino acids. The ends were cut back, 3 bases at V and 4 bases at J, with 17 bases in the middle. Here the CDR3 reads CASSATQGTTGNTIYF. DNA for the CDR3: TGTGCCAGCAGCGCCACCCAGGGTACGACGGGAAACACCATATATTTT.

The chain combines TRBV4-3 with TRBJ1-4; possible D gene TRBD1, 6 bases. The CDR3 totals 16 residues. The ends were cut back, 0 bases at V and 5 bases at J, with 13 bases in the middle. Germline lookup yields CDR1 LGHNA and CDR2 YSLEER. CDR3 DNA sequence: TGCGCCAGCAGCCAAGACATGACAGGAGCGAATGAAAAACTGTTTTTT. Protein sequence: CASSQDMTGANEKLFF.

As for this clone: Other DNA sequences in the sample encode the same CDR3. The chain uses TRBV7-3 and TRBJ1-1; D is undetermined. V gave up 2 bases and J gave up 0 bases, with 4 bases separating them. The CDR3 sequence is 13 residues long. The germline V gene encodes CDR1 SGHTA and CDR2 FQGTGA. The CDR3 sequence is CASSLSVNTEAFF. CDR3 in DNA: TGTGCCAGCAGCTTATCTGTGAACACTGAAGCTTTCTTT.

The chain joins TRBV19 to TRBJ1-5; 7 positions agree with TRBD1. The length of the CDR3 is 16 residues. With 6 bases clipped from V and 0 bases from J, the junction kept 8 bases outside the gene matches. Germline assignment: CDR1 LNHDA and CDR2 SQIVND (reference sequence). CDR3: CASSWDSLYSNQPQHF. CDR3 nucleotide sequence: TGTGCCAGTAGCTGGGACAGCCTCTATAGCAATCAGCCCCAGCATTTT.

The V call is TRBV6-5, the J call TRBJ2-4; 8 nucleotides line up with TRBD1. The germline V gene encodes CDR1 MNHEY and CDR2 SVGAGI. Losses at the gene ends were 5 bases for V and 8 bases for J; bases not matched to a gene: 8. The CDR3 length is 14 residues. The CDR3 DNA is TGTGCCAGCAGTCCACCCTACAGGGGGGACATTCAGTACTTC. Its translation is CASSPPYRGDIQYF.

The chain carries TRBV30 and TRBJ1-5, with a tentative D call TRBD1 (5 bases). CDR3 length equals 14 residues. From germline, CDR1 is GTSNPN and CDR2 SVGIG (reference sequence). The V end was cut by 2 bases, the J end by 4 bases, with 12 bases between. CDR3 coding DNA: TGTGCCTGGAGTAAGTCGGAGGGGAATCAGCCCCAGCATTTT. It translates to CAWSKSEGNQPQHF. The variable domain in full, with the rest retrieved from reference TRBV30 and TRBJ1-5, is SQTIHQWPATLVQPVGSPLSLECTVEGTSNPNLYWYRQAAGRGLQLLFYSVGIGQISSEVPQNLSASRPQDRQFILSSKKLLLSDSGFYLCAWSKSEGNQPQHFGDGTRLSIL.

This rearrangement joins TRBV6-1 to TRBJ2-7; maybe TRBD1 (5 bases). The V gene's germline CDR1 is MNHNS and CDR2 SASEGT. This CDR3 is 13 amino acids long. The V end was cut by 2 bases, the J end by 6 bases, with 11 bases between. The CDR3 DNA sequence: TGTGCCAGCAGTGAAACCCAGGGATTCGAGCAGTACTTC. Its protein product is CASSETQGFEQYF.

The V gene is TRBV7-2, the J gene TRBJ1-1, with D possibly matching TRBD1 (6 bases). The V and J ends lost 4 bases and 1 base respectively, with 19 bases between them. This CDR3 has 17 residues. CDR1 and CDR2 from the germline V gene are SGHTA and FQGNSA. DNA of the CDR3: TGTGCCAGCAGCTCGAGGACTCAAGGGGGAGCGAACACTGAAGCTTTCTTT. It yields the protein CASSSRTQGGANTEAFF.